This T cell receptor beta chain is drawn from a study of identical twins. This CDR3 region has 13 residues. V dropped 6 bases and J dropped 2 bases, with 11 bases sitting between them. Germline V gene sequence: CDR1 DFQATT, CDR2 SNEGSKA (reference sequence). After template switching added a universal primer site, the resulting cDNA carried unique molecular identifiers. A single record per CDR3 protein comes from TCRdb applying MiXCR to the 5' RACE reads. The table lists about 210,000 distinct CDR3 sequences, roughly 9.4% of them singletons. This TCR came from a woman under 30 in good health. This rearrangement joins TRBV20-1 to TRBJ1-5, with D hard to call. The source material was memory (CD45RO+) T cells sorted from blood. The CDR3 protein is CSAKDGGNQPQHF. DNA of the CDR3: TGCAGTGCCAAGGACGGGGGCAATCAGCCCCAGCATTTT.